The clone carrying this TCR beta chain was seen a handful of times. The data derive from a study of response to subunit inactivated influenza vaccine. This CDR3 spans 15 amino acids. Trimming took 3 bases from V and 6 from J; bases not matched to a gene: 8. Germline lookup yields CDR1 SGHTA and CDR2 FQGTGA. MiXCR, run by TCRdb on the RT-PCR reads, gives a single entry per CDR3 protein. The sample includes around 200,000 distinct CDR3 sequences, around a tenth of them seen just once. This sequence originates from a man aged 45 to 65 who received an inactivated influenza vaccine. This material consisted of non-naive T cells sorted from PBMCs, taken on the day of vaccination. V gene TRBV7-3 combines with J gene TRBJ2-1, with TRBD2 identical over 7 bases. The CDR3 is CASSFISGQGNEQFF. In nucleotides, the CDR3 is TGTGCCAGCAGCTTTATTAGCGGGCAGGGCAATGAGCAGTTCTTC.